A selection of T cell receptor beta chains follows, all from one sample in a study of blood T cells in healthy people across ages. Each CDR3 protein gets one entry after TCRdb re-called the 5' RACE reads with MiXCR. The profile shows about a million distinct CDR3 sequences, 35% to 40% of them singletons. Material for sequencing was blood. These receptors were taken from a man between 18 and 29 years old in good health. The CDR3 runs from the conserved cysteine through the conserved F or W. A D gene is named only where the DNA matches it firmly. Clone size appears in some rows only: once, few, many, or a class for an expanded clone.

>-|TRBV3-1|-|TRBJ1-1
TGTGCCAGCAGCCCCTCTAGCGGGGTAGCTTTCTTT
CASSPSSGVAFF
>-|TRBV6-5|-|TRBJ1-6
TGTGCCACCTGGACCTATAATTCACCCCTCCACTTT
CATWTYNSPLHF
>-|TRBV7-9|few|TRBJ2-1
TGTGCCAGCAGCTTATCCAAGGACATTGAGCAGTTCTTC
CASSLSKDIEQFF
>-|TRBV5-5|few|TRBJ1-4
TGTGCCAGCAGCTTGATGCAGGGGACAAATGAAAAACTGTTTTTT
CASSLMQGTNEKLFF
>-|TRBV29-1|few|TRBJ2-2
TGCAGCGTTGGCCCGGGGGAGAACACCGGGGAGCTGTTTTTT
CSVGPGENTGELFF
>-|TRBV7-2|-|TRBJ1-5
TGTGCCAGCAGCTTAGGACGGTCGATAAGCCAGCCCCAGCATTTT
CASSLGRSISQPQHF
>-|TRBV3-1|-|TRBJ2-1
TGTGCCAGCAGCCAAGATACGGCTAGCCAAGAGACCCAGTTCTTC
CASSQDTASQETQFF
>TRBD1|TRBV9|-|TRBJ1-1
TGTGCCAGCAGCGCCCGGGACAGGGGTCAAACTGAAGCTTTCTTT
CASSARDRGQTEAFF
>-|TRBV9|-|TRBJ2-2
TGTGCTAGCAGCGTAGCCCCCACCGCGAACACCGGGGAGCTGTTTTTT
CASSVAPTANTGELFF
>-|TRBV4-2|few|TRBJ2-5
TGTGCCAGCAGCCAAGTGTGGAGAGAGACCCAGTACTTC
CASSQVWRETQYF
>-|TRBV15|-|TRBJ1-5
TGTGCCACCAGCAGCACAGAGGGTCAGCCCCAGCATTTT
CATSSTEGQPQHF
>TRBD1|TRBV7-9|-|TRBJ1-4
TGTGCCAGCAGCTTACAGGGACAGCCTGAAAAACTGTTTTTT
CASSLQGQPEKLFF
>-|TRBV10-3|-|TRBJ2-3
TGTGCCACCCTCGTGGAGAGCACAGATACGCAGTATTTT
CATLVESTDTQYF
>-|TRBV28|-|TRBJ1-6
TGTGCCAGCACCTACGGGACTTCACCCCTCCACTTT
CASTYGTSPLHF
>-|TRBV7-9|-|TRBJ2-7
TGTGCCAGCAGCTTAGTAGGGGACTACGAGCAGTACTTC
CASSLVGDYEQYF
>-|TRBV28|-|TRBJ1-5
TGTGCCAGCAGTTTCGTCAGGTTCTCCAATCAGCCCCAGCATTTT
CASSFVRFSNQPQHF
>TRBD2|TRBV5-1|few|TRBJ2-1
TGCGCCAGCAGCTCGGGTGGGGGGGTGCCCTACAATGAGCAGTTCTTC
CASSSGGGVPYNEQFF
>-|TRBV12-3/TRBV12-4|-|TRBJ1-2
TGTGCCAGCAGTTTACGGGGCCCCTATGGCTACACCTTC
CASSLRGPYGYTF
>-|TRBV29-1|-|TRBJ1-2
TGCAGCGTCCGCAGGTCGGGGTATGGCTACACCTTC
CSVRRSGYGYTF
>-|TRBV9|-|TRBJ2-1
TGTGCCAGCAGCCCTCTGGCCTCCTACAATGAGCAGTTCTTC
CASSPLASYNEQFF
>TRBD1|TRBV4-3|-|TRBJ1-1
TGCGCCAGCAGCAAAGGGACAGCGAACACTGAAGCTTTCTTT
CASSKGTANTEAFF
>TRBD1|TRBV2|once|TRBJ1-2
TGTGCCAGCAGGGACACCGGGACAGCCTATGGCTACACCTTC
CASRDTGTAYGYTF
>-|TRBV25-1|few|TRBJ2-4
TGTGCCAGCAGTGAAGAGGAGGGGAAAGCCAAAAACATTCAGTACTTC
CASSEEEGKAKNIQYF
>-|TRBV12-3/TRBV12-4|-|TRBJ2-7
TGTGCCAGCAGTTTATCACAGGCCTCCTACGAGCAGTACTTC
CASSLSQASYEQYF
>-|TRBV20-1|few|TRBJ1-2
TGCAGTGCTAGACTTCACCAGGCACGTATAGGGGACTATGGCTACACCTTC
CSARLHQARIGDYGYTF
>-|TRBV2|-|TRBJ2-3
TGTGCCAGCAGTGGACCCCCTGGATGGGGCACAGGTACGCAGTATTTT
CASSGPPGWGTGTQYF
>TRBD1|TRBV6-6|few|TRBJ1-2
TGTGCCAGCAGTGGGGACAGGGGCTTCGGTGGCTACACCTTC
CASSGDRGFGGYTF
>-|TRBV4-3|few|TRBJ2-1
TGCGCCAGCAGCCAAGATTTGGGCAGAAATGAGCAGTTCTTC
CASSQDLGRNEQFF
>TRBD1|TRBV7-2|-|TRBJ2-5
TGTGCCAGCAGCCGCAGCTGGACAGGGGGCATGGAGACCCAGTACTTC
CASSRSWTGGMETQYF
>-|TRBV7-2|few|TRBJ2-1
TGTGCCAGCAGCTTGGACACCTATGAGCAGTTCTTC
CASSLDTYEQFF
>-|TRBV29-1|-|TRBJ2-1
TGCAGCGTTGTCACAGGCTACAATGAGCAGTTCTTC
CSVVTGYNEQFF
>TRBD1|TRBV6-2/TRBV6-3|few|TRBJ2-2
TGTGCCAGCAGTTACGACAGGGATGACACCGGGGAGCTGTTTTTT
CASSYDRDDTGELFF